This T cell receptor (beta chain) appears in the sequencing data of a study of shared T cell receptors in the human thymus. This clone was counted between two and nine times. CDR3 length equals 17 residues. Germline CDR1 and CDR2: SGDLS and YYNGEE. Trimming took 4 bases from V and 0 from J; bases not matched to a gene: 10. TCRdb keeps only in-frame clones here, not all; method: immunoSEQ multiplex PCR. The sample yields about 500,000 clones, approximately 80% seen once. The sample was also linked to a second study, of human thymus T cells. That source notes: Thymic samples were excised during corrective heart operations. An apparent bias in V and J gene usage was seen in thymic and blood repertoires.

This clonotype originated in a boy younger than two with a congenital heart defect. The J gene is TRBJ1-3, the V gene TRBV9, with 7 bases matching TRBD1. The material sequenced was thymocytes. CDR3 sequence (DNA): TGTGCCAGCAGCCGGGCCTTCCAGGGGGTCTCTGGAAACACCATATATTTT. Translated, it gives CASSRAFQGVSGNTIYF.